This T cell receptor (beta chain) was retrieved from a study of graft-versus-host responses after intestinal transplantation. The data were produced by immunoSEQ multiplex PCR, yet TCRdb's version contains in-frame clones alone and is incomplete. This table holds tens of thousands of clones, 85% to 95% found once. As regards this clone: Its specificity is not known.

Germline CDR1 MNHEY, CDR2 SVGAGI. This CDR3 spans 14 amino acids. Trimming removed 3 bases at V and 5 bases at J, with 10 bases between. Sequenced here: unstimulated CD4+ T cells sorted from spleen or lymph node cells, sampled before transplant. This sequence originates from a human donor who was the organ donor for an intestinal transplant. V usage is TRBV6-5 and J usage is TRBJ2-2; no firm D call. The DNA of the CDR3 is TGTGCCAGCAGTTATCGACCGGAAACCGGGGAGCTGTTTTTT. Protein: CASSYRPETGELFF.